This entry features one T cell receptor beta chain sequence. The germline CDR1 and CDR2 sequences are MDHEN and SYDVKM. CDR3 length: 15 amino acids. The V and J ends lost 6 bases and 5 bases, in that order; junction bases with no gene match: 12. The data were taken from a study of T cell changes during pregnancy in multiple sclerosis. Clones were read by immunoSEQ multiplex PCR, and TCRdb kept only the in-frame ones, dropping some. The table has around 110,000 clones, about 90% seen once. The receptor comes from a female donor with multiple sclerosis, enrolled in a pregnancy study. The chain combines TRBV28 with TRBJ2-7; TRBD1 matches at 8 bases. The sample here was peripheral blood, taken before pregnancy. The chain's CDR3 is CASSGQGRWENEQYF. The CDR3 region has the DNA TGTGCCAGCAGCGGACAGGGCCGCTGGGAAAACGAGCAGTACTTC.